What follows is one T cell receptor (beta chain) and its context. 60 Vbeta and 13 Jbeta primers were used in PCR. Only in-frame clones appear in the TCRdb table, and some are missing; sequencing was by immunoSEQ multiplex PCR. The sample contains under 200,000 clones, 65% to 70% of which appear only once. With 5 bases clipped from V and 6 bases from J, the junction kept 6 bases outside the gene matches. The CDR3 spans 13 residues. CDR1 is MNHEY and CDR2 is SMNVEV in the germline V gene (reference sequence). This sample is drawn from a study of cytomegalovirus exposure and HLA in healthy donors. The donors comprised healthy bone marrow donors.

The TCR sequence derives from a young woman in good health and CMV-seropositive. Sequenced material: PBMCs. The gene calls are TRBV27 and TRBJ1-2, with 7 bases that match TRBD1. CDR3 in DNA: TGTGCCAGCAGTGCACGACAGGGCCATGGCTACACCTTC. This sequence encodes CASSARQGHGYTF.